The next 3 T cell receptor beta chains were all read from a single sample in a study of CD4+ T cells in melanoma (dated by TCRdb to 2021 to 2024). The method behind the library was the immunoSEQ multiplex PCR assay. TCRdb limited this immuneACCESS table to in-frame rearrangements with V and J called. A share of clones is missing; checked studies link under half to unresolved V genes, and the rest is unexplained. The sample includes tens of thousands of clones, with roughly three quarters observed a single time. The top ten clones comprise roughly 4.9% of the sample. The sample was tumor tissue. Receptors were obtained from a human donor with melanoma.

This clone appeared many times. This chain uses TRBV19 with TRBJ2-6, with a weak D call TRBD1 (6 bases). V shed 6 bases and J shed 0 bases, with 12 bases lying between them. The CDR3 consists of 16 residues. The germline V gene has CDR1 LNHDA and CDR2 SQIVND (reference sequence). CDR3: CASRGQIHSGANVLTF. CDR3 nucleotides: TGTGCCAGTAGAGGACAGATCCACTCTGGGGCCAACGTCCTGACTTTC.

CDR3 coding DNA: TGCGCCAGCAGCCAAGATGTGGCGGGGGCCTTTTTCGGCGGGGAGCTGTTTTTT. Its translation is CASSQDVAGAFFGGELFF. This chain joins TRBV4-3 and TRBJ2-2; D may be TRBD2 (7 bases). The CDR3 loop spans 18 amino acids. V was trimmed by 0 bases and J by 7 bases, leaving 21 bases between them. Germline-derived CDR1 and CDR2 are LGHNA and YSLEER.

This clone was counted a few times. V gene TRBV28 combines with J gene TRBJ2-5; D unclear. Germline values: CDR1 MDHEN, CDR2 SYDVKM. V gave up 5 bases and J gave up 2 bases, with 12 bases separating them. The CDR3 covers 14 residues. In nucleotides, the CDR3 is TGTGCCAGCAGTGGCGGCAGTCGTCAAGAGACCCAGTACTTC. It codes for CASSGGSRQETQYF.